This record concerns one T cell receptor (beta chain) sequence. What it recognizes is unknown. Each donor was a healthy Caucasian individual from Russia, aged roughly 6 to 100. Ten milliliters of peripheral blood were drawn from each donor into EDTA-treated tubes. These data are taken from a study of blood T cells in healthy people across ages. Points from the study as a whole: Per-million-T-cell TCR beta diversity fell roughly linearly with age. CMV infection status of these donors was not known.

For the second PCR, which ran for 7 to 11 cycles, a sample-barcoded 5' primer and a J-beta primer mix were used. From the 5' RACE reads, TCRdb called clonotypes with MiXCR, one entry per CDR3 protein. The data show approximately 850,000 distinct CDR3 sequences, with more than 45% seen just once and about 20% held by the top ten. Germline V gene lookup returns CDR1 DFQATT and CDR2 SNEGSKA (reference sequence). Trimming stripped 5 bases from V and 0 bases from J, with 14 bases between. The CDR3 is 14 residues long. The sequence derives from a man younger than 45 in good health. Sequencing was carried out using blood. The rearrangement uses TRBV20-1 and TRBJ2-7; D unclear. The CDR3: CSAGVYPSSYEQYF. CDR3 coding DNA: TGCAGTGCTGGAGTGTATCCGAGCTCCTACGAGCAGTACTTC.